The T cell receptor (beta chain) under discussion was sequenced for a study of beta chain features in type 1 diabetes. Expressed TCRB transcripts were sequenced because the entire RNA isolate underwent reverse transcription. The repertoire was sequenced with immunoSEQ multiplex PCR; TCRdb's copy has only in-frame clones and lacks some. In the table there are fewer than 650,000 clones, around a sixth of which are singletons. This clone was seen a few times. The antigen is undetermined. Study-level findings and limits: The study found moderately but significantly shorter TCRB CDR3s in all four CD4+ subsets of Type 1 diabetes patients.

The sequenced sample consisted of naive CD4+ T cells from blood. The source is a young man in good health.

CDR3 in amino acids: CASSGPGGGSNQPQHF. The CDR3 region has the DNA TGTGCCAGCAGTGGCCCAGGGGGGGGGAGCAATCAGCCCCAGCATTTT. This chain links TRBV25-1 with TRBJ1-5, with 7 nucleotides matching TRBD1. Germline V gene sequence: CDR1 MGHDK, CDR2 SYGVNS. Trimming removed 4 bases from V and 1 base from J; junction bases left unmatched: 7. CDR3 length equals 16 residues.